The present T cell receptor (beta chain) was sequenced within a study of blood T cell repertoires in COVID-19. Study as a whole: The study drew acute and convalescent COVID-19 samples from the United States, Italy and Spain. T cells, B-cell-depleted T cells, or PBMCs supplied cDNA or gDNA.

Enrolled through a virtual design, the participants were between 18 and 89 years of age and came from 24 US areas. Assignments of participants to cohorts depended upon their own reported clinical history. Using immunoSEQ multiplex PCR, the repertoire was profiled, and TCRdb retains in-frame clones only, with some absent. The profile covers 230,000 or so clones, with 88% appearing a single time and 2% to 2.5% taken by the ten largest. Germline assignment: CDR1 SQVTM and CDR2 ANQGSEA. Trimming took 4 bases from V and 7 from J; bases not matched to a gene: 8. The CDR3 loop spans 14 amino acids. The sequenced sample consisted of PBMCs or T cells enriched from blood (not recorded which). J is TRBJ2-7 and V is TRBV29-1, with 12 bases matching TRBD2. The receptor's source is a woman in her thirties or forties with acute COVID-19. CDR3 in amino acids: CSVGDLAGGREQYF. The CDR3, as DNA: TGCAGCGTTGGGGATCTAGCGGGGGGGCGTGAGCAGTACTTC.